What follows describes a single T cell receptor beta chain. Its antigen is currently unknown. Data came from immunoSEQ multiplex PCR; TCRdb stores just in-frame clones and leaves some out. Of 40,000 to 55,000 clones in the sample, around 80% were seen once. This entry is derived from a study of T cell responses to AZD1222 COVID-19 vaccine. Study-wide points: Clonal diversity was possibly underestimated, and the donors were mostly white British, with more females. The CD4 TCRs associated with vaccination extended across spike and predominated at 160-218 and 743-854. Elevations in Spike-specific TCR breadth and depth followed administration of two AZD1222 doses.

Germline assignment: CDR1 SGHTA and CDR2 FQGNSA. This CDR3 has 14 residues. Trimming removed 5 bases from V and 4 bases from J, with 14 bases in between. The sequenced sample was peripheral blood, obtained on day 0 of AZD1222 vaccination. The rearrangement uses TRBV7-2 and TRBJ1-2; tentatively, D is TRBD1 (5 bases). The receptor comes from an adult in good health. In DNA, the CDR3 is TGTGCCAGCAGCCCGCGTGACAGACTCTATGGCTACACCTTC. It is translated as CASSPRDRLYGYTF.